The 13 T cell receptor beta chains given below trace back to one sample, sequenced in a study of cytomegalovirus exposure and HLA in healthy donors. Primers: 60 Vbeta forward and 13 Jbeta reverse. The method was immunoSEQ multiplex PCR; TCRdb's version includes in-frame clones alone and lacks a portion of them. This table holds 130,000 to 150,000 clones, roughly 79% found once. The sequenced sample was PBMCs. These receptors were obtained from a woman aged 40 to 49 in good health and CMV-seropositive.

The rearrangement uses TRBV4-1 and TRBJ2-3, with D maybe TRBD2 (5 bases). The germline V gene encodes CDR1 MGHRA and CDR2 YSYEKL. V gave up 1 base and J gave up 1 base, with 12 bases separating them. The CDR3 has 16 amino acids. The CDR3 nucleotides are TGCGCCAGCAGCCAAGTTACGGACTTCCGCACAGATACGCAGTATTTT. Amino acids: CASSQVTDFRTDTQYF.

The V and J genes are TRBV5-4 and TRBJ1-2; no clear D. Trimming left V 1 base short and J 0 bases short, with 13 bases between. The CDR3 loop spans 16 amino acids. Per germline, CDR1 SGHNT and CDR2 YYREEE (reference sequence). CDR3 in amino acids: CASSLNGVTANYGYTF. CDR3 DNA: TGTGCCAGCAGCTTGAACGGGGTTACGGCTAACTATGGCTACACCTTC.

The genes are TRBV4-1 and TRBJ1-2; 10 bases are shared with TRBD1. Germline V lookup: CDR1 MGHRA, CDR2 YSYEKL. This CDR3 spans 17 amino acids. V gave up 0 bases and J gave up 4 bases; unmatched junction bases: 8. The CDR3 protein is CASSQDPGTGVFYGYTF. CDR3 sequence (DNA): TGCGCCAGCAGCCAAGATCCCGGGACAGGGGTCTTCTATGGCTACACCTTC.

The chain links TRBV7-9 to TRBJ2-4; possibly TRBD2 for D (5 bases). Per germline, CDR1 SEHNR and CDR2 FQNEAQ (reference sequence). This CDR3 region has 13 residues. The V end lost 4 bases, the J end lost 9 bases, and 13 bases lay between the germline ends. The CDR3: CASSSSRGSIQYF. DNA of the CDR3: TGTGCCAGCAGCTCGAGCCGGGGAAGCATTCAGTACTTC.

V is TRBV5-4 and J is TRBJ1-1, with D maybe TRBD1 (6 bases). The CDR3 totals 14 residues. Trimming took off 3 bases at V and 4 bases at J, with 13 bases between the two ends. CDR1 is SGHNT, CDR2 YYREEE, per germline (reference sequence). The DNA for the CDR3 is TGTGCCAGCAGCTCCACCCGGACAGCCACTGAAGCTTTCTTT. Translated, it gives CASSSTRTATEAFF.

This chain uses TRBV28 with TRBJ1-2; no clear D. V was cut by 6 bases and J by 7 bases, with 15 bases left in between. This CDR3 is built from 13 residues. Germline V lookup: CDR1 MDHEN, CDR2 SYDVKM. CDR3 protein: CASRTGSLCGYTF. The CDR3 DNA follows: TGTGCCAGCAGAACCGGGAGCCTTTGTGGCTACACCTTC.

The chain joins TRBV7-3 to TRBJ2-2; TRBD2 matches 7 bases. Per germline, CDR1 SGHTA and CDR2 FQGTGA. V shed 2 bases and J 3 bases; nucleotides not matched to a gene: 3. This CDR3 has 15 residues. The CDR3 spells CASSLGGRDTGELFF. The CDR3 DNA reads TGTGCCAGCAGCTTAGGCGGGAGAGACACCGGGGAGCTGTTTTTT.

The gene calls are TRBV19 and TRBJ1-2; tentatively, D is TRBD1 (5 bases). The V end lost 3 bases, the J end lost 1 base, and 12 bases lay between the germline ends. Germline CDR1 LNHDA, CDR2 SQIVND (reference sequence). The length of the CDR3 is 15 residues. The CDR3 sequence is CASSIHSTVNYGYTF. The CDR3 region has the DNA TGTGCCAGTAGTATCCACTCGACAGTTAACTATGGCTACACCTTC.

The chain couples TRBV5-4 to TRBJ1-2; D is possibly TRBD1 (5 bases). Trimming cost V 0 bases and J 6 bases, with 15 bases left between them. CDR1 and CDR2 (germline): SGHNT, YYREEE (reference sequence). The CDR3 is 15 residues long. CDR3 DNA: TGTGCCAGCAGCTTGGCGGAGGGGCCGATCGATGGCTACACCTTC. Translated: CASSLAEGPIDGYTF.

This clone was detected only once. The J gene is TRBJ2-7, the V gene TRBV2; the D is unclear. Trimming left V 1 base short and J 7 bases short, with 11 bases between. Per the germline V gene, CDR1 is SNHLY and CDR2 is FYNNEI. The CDR3 contains 13 residues. The CDR3 protein is CASSEGPRSEQYF. CDR3 bases: TGTGCCAGCAGTGAAGGCCCTAGGAGTGAGCAGTACTTC.

This clone was seen more than once but under ten times. The CDR3 DNA is TGTGCCAGCAGTTCCCACTGGGGCGGGGGACCCTACGAGCAGTACTTC. This sequence encodes CASSSHWGGGPYEQYF. The chain carries TRBV6-6 and TRBJ2-5; 7 bases are a match to TRBD2. Matching the DNA end better, TRBJ2-7 makes the J call doubtful. Germline CDR1 and CDR2: MNHNY and SVGAGI (reference sequence). CDR3 length: 16 amino acids.

This chain connects TRBV18 to TRBJ1-1; 8 bases are shared with TRBD1. Trimming cost V 6 bases and J 3 bases; bases outside gene matches: 24. CDR3 size: 20 residues. Germline-derived CDR1 and CDR2 are KGHSH and LQKENI. The DNA of the CDR3 is TGTGCCAGCTCCCGTATCTGGGGACAGGATACCCGAAGTGGGGACACTGAAGCTTTCTTT. Amino acid sequence: CASSRIWGQDTRSGDTEAFF. Full variable domain (rest looked up from reference TRBV18 and TRBJ1-1): NAGVMQNPRHLVRRRGQEARLRCSPMKGHSHVYWYRQLPEEGLKFMVYLQKENIIDESGMPKERFSAEFPKEGPSILRIQQVVRGDSAAYFCASSRIWGQDTRSGDTEAFFGQGTRLTVV.

Note on this clone: Relative to the germline gene, one junction end is altered; a read error may explain this. The gene calls are TRBV9 and TRBJ1-4; 9 positions agree with TRBD1. The CDR3 contains 14 residues. CDR1 and CDR2 from the germline V gene are SGDLS and YYNGEE. CDR3 bases: TGTGCCAGCAGCGCCCCTGACAGGGGGGAAATCGAGCTTTTT. Translation: CASSAPDRGEIELF.